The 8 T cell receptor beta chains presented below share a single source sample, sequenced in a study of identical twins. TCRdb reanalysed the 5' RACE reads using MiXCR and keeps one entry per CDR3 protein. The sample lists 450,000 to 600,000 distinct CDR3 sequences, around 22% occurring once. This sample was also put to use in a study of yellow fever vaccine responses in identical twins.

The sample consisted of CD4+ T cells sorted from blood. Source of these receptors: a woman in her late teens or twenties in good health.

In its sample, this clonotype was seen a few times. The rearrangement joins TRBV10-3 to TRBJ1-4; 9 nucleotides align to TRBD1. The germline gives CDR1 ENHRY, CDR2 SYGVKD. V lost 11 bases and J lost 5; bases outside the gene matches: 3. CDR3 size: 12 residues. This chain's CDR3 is CAAGTGNEKLFF. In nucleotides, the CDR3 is TGTGCCGCCGGGACAGGGAATGAAAAACTGTTTTTT.

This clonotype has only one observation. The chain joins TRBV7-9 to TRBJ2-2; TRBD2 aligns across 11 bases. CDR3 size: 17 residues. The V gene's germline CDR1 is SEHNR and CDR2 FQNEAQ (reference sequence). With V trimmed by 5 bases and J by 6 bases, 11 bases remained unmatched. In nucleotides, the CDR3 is TGTGCCAGCAGCGTCGCACTAGCGGGAGAACCGGCCGGGGAGCTGTTTTTT. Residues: CASSVALAGEPAGELFF.

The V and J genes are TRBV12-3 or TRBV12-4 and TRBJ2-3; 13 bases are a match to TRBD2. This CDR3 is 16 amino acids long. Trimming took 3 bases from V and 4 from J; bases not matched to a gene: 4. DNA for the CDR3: TGTGCCAGCAGTTTCGGGACTAGCGGGGCTCCAGATACGCAGTATTTT. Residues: CASSFGTSGAPDTQYF.

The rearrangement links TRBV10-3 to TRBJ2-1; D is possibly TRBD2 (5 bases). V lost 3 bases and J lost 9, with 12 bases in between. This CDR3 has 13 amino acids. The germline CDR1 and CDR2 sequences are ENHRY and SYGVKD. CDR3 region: CAISELERGEQFF. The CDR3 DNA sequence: TGTGCCATCAGTGAACTGGAACGGGGTGAGCAGTTCTTC.

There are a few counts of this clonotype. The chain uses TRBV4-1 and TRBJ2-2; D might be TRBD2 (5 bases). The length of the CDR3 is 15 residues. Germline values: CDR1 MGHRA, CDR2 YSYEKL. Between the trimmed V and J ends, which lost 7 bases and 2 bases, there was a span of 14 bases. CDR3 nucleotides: TGCGCCAGCACCCCACTCGGGGTTAACACCGGGGAGCTGTTTTTT. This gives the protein CASTPLGVNTGELFF.

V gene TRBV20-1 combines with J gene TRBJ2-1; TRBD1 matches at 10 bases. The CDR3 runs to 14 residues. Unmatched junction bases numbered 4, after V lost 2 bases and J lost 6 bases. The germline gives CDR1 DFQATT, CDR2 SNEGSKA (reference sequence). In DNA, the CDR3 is TGCAGTGCTAGACGGGGACAGGGGTTCAATGAGCAGTTCTTC. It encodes CSARRGQGFNEQFF.

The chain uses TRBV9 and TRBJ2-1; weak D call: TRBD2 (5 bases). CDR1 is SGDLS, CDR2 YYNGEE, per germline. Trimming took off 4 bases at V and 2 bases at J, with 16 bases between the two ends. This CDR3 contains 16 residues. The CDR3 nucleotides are TGTGCCAGCAGCCCCAGTACTAGTATGGCCTACAATGAGCAGTTCTTC. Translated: CASSPSTSMAYNEQFF. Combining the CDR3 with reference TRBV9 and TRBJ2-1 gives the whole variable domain DSGVTQTPKHLITATGQRVTLRCSPRSGDLSVYWYQQSLDQGLQFLIQYYNGEERAKGNILERFSAQQFPDLHSELNLSSLELGDSALYFCASSPSTSMAYNEQFFGPGTRLTVL.

The CDR3 sequence is CASSYSLAGTNTGELFF. CDR3 bases: TGTGCCAGCAGTTACTCCTTAGCGGGCACGAACACCGGGGAGCTGTTTTTT. This rearrangement joins TRBV6-5 to TRBJ2-2, with 7 bases aligning to TRBD2. Germline values: CDR1 MNHEY, CDR2 SVGAGI. The V and J ends lost 0 bases and 0 bases, in that order; junction bases with no gene match: 4. The CDR3 extends over 17 amino acids.